This TCR beta chain was recorded in a study of siplizumab effects on memory and regulatory T cells (dated by TCRdb to about 2019). Context from the whole study: Across under 10 responder-stimulator pairs, paired mixed lymphocyte reactions were conducted with siplizumab at roughly 0.95 ug/mL and without drug. The study looked at the effect of siplizumab, an anti-CD2 antibody, on alloreactive T-cell subsets in allogeneic mixed lymphocyte reactions made from human PBMCs.

Mixed lymphocyte reaction cells were cocultured at 37°C for approximately 6 days. Responder PBMCs were labelled with CFSE and stimulator PBMCs were labelled with Violet Dye, after which the responder and stimulator PBMCs were mixed at a 1:1 ratio. Sorted unstimulated T cells, along with proliferating T cells recovered from mixed lymphocyte reactions, underwent TCRbeta CDR3 sequencing. Fresh whole blood from roughly ten HLA-typed healthy donors was used to isolate PBMCs. For TCR sequencing, responder T cells that had proliferated and were CFSE-low were FACS-sorted once the mixed lymphocyte reaction was over. Libraries were built with the immunoSEQ multiplex PCR assay. Around 94,000 TCR templates per sample were assayed on the deep sequencing platform. Genomic DNA extracted from sorted T cells was the material used for TCRbeta CDR3 sequencing. In the paper's pipeline: The R programming language was used for clonal analysis of the TCRbeta CDR3 data. Comparing unstimulated samples against CFSE-low samples taken after the reaction was how alloreactive CD4+ and CD8+ clones were defined. Regulatory or non-regulatory origin of alloreactive CD4+ clones was assigned by matching sequences to the sorted unstimulated Treg and non-Treg repertoires. The source is immuneACCESS, and TCRdb retained only in-frame sequences with V and J called. Part of the clones is not carried over; for the studies checked, unresolved V genes explain less than half of this, and the remainder is unexplained. That table is the source of V, J and clone size, and D and trimming were worked out from the DNA. Within this sample are over 10,000 clones, with approximately 45% of them counted one time only. In total, the top ten clones hold approximately 40% of the sample.

From cysteine to phenylalanine, the CDR3 is 14 amino acids long. The entry retains the CDR3 DNA only, 42 bases that are in frame from base 1. CDR1 MGHRA and CDR2 YSYEKL are derived from the germline V gene. The research as a whole found: Among mappable alloreactive CD4+ clones, an average Treg-derived fraction of about 70% was observed with siplizumab, compared with approximately 25% in control reactions. Whether proliferating Tregs from siplizumab cultures were suppressive was not functionally confirmed. Siplizumab significantly lowered the cumulative frequency of alloreactive sequences that could be traced to unstimulated CD4+ memory T cells. Roughly 80-97% of proliferating CD4+ or CD8+ clones could not be assigned a naive or memory phenotype. Unstimulated naive T cells appeared to be more diverse than memory T cells, and naive cells seemed to make a substantial contribution to the alloresponse. Because sequences at frequencies below about 10^-5 were poorly captured, only a minor fraction of alloreactive clones could be mapped back to unstimulated subsets.

In regard to this clone: Its antigen remains undetermined. The sample holds no much larger clone one base away, and base qualities are not on file.

The source is a human donor in good health; the cells came from an allogeneic mixed lymphocyte reaction. Some clones in this sample may be carry-over from other donors' samples. The rearranged chain carries TRBV4-1 and TRBJ2-5; the D gene cannot be resolved reliably. The DNA end is a closer match to TRBJ2-7, so the J assignment may be wrong. The specimen sequenced was CFSE-low (dividing) CD8+ T cells sorted from an allogeneic mixed lymphocyte reaction. The bases read TGCGCCAGCAGCCGCGAGCCAGGATCCTACGAGCAGTACTTC. Its product reads: CASSREPGSYEQYF.